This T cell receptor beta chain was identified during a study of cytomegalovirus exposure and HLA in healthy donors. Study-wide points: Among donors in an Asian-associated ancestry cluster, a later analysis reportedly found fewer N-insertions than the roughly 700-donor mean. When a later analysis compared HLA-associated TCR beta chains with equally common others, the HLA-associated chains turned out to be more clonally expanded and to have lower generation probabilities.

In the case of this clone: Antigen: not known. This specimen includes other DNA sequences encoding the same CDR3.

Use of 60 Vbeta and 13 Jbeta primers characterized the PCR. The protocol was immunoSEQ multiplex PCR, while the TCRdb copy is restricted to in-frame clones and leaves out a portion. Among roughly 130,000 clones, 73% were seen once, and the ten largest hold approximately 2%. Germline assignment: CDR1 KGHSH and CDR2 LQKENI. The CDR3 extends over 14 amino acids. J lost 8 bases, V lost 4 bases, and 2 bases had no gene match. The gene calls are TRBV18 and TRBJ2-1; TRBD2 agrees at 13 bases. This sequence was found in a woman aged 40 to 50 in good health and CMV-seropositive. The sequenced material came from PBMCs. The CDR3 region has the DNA TGTGCCAGCTCACGAGGACTAGCGGGAGATGAGCAGTTCTTC. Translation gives CASSRGLAGDEQFF.